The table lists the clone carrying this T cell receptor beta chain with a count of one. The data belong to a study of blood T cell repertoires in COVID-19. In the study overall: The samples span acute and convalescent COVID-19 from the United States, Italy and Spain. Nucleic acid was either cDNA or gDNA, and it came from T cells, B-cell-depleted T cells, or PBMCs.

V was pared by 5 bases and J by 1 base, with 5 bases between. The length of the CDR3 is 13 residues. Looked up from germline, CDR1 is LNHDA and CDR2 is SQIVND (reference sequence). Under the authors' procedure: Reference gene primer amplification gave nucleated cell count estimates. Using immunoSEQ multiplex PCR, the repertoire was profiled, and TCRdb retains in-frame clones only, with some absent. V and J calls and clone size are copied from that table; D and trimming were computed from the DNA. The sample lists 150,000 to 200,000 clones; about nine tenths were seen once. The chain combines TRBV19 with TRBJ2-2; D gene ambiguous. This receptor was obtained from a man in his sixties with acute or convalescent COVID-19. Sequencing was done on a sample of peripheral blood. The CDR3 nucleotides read TGTGCCAGTAGTTACGGGAACACCGGGGAGCTGTTTTTT. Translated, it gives CASSYGNTGELFF.